The 19 T cell receptor beta chains below come from one sample, sequenced in a study of T cells in Graves' hyperthyroidism and ophthalmopathy. Amplification of TCR beta CDR3 regions was performed using RNA transcripts as template. HTBI primers were the set used in a first-round RT-PCR of the TCR CDR3. TCRdb itself ran the multiplex PCR reads through MiXCR, one entry per CDR3 protein. Of hundreds of thousands of distinct CDR3 sequences in the sample, approximately 14% were seen once. The sequencing input was blood. The receptors shown here come from a woman aged 18-35 years with Graves' hyperthyroidism.

The table lists this clonotype with a few counts. For the CDR3, the DNA is TGCGCCAGCAGCGGAGATATCAGGCAGTTCTTC. This gives the protein CASSGDIRQFF. This chain connects TRBV5-1 to TRBJ2-1; D gene uncertain. CDR3 size: 11 residues. Germline CDR1 reads SGHRS; CDR2 reads YFSETQ. V shed 4 bases and J shed 12 bases, with 11 bases lying between them. Full variable domain (missing parts from reference TRBV5-1 and TRBJ2-1): KAGVTQTPRYLIKTRGQQVTLSCSPISGHRSVSWYQQTPGQGLQFLFEYFSETQRNKGNFPGRFSGRQFSNSRSEMNVSTLELGDSALYLCASSGDIRQFFGPGTRLTVL.

The V call is TRBV4-2, the J call TRBJ2-2; 8 bases line up with TRBD2. V was pared by 0 bases and J by 5 bases, with 8 bases of the junction left unmatched. This CDR3 spans 17 amino acids. The germline CDR1 and CDR2 sequences are LGHNA and YNFKEQ. CDR3 sequence reads: CASSQESSGSATGELFF. The CDR3 DNA sequence: TGTGCCAGCAGCCAAGAATCGAGCGGGAGCGCGACCGGGGAGCTGTTTTTT.

The chain carries TRBV7-2 and TRBJ1-5; D may be TRBD1 (6 bases). Germline V gene data show CDR1 as SGHTA and CDR2 as FQGNSA. The V end lost 3 bases, the J end lost 4 bases, and 13 bases lay between the germline ends. The CDR3 contains 15 residues. For the CDR3, the DNA is TGTGCCAGCAGCTTGGTCGGACAGCCAAATCAGCCCCAGCATTTT. It yields the protein CASSLVGQPNQPQHF.

This clonotype has at least ten counts. The J gene is TRBJ2-2, the V gene TRBV29-1; unclear D gene. Germline CDR1 SQVTM, CDR2 ANQGSEA. Trimming left V 5 bases short and J 6 bases short, with 22 bases between. CDR3 size: 16 residues. CDR3 in amino acids: CSVSPHKTPLAGELFF. The CDR3, as DNA: TGCAGCGTTTCCCCCCACAAGACCCCGCTAGCCGGGGAGCTGTTTTTT.

The chain combines TRBV6-2 or TRBV6-3 with TRBJ2-1; 12 bases fit TRBD2. Germline V CDR1 and CDR2: MNHEY, SVGEGT. CDR3 length: 17 residues. The V segment lost 0 bases and the J segment 10 bases; nucleotides outside the gene matches: 10. The CDR3 DNA sequence: TGTGCCAGCAGTTACTCTTTTAGGAGGACTAGCGGGATCGAGCAGTTCTTC. Translating it yields CASSYSFRRTSGIEQFF.

This clonotype was detected many times. The chain employs TRBV7-2 and TRBJ1-4, with a possible D match to TRBD1 (5 bases). The CDR3 extends over 16 amino acids. CDR1 SGHTA and CDR2 FQGNSA come from the germline V gene. V was cut by 2 bases and J by 1 base, with 11 bases left in between. CDR3 region: CASSLWGLVTNEKLFF. Here the CDR3 DNA reads TGTGCCAGCAGCTTATGGGGGTTGGTAACTAATGAAAAACTGTTTTTT.

As regards this clonotype: Relative to the germline gene, one junction end is altered; a read error may explain this. The chain carries TRBV11-3 and TRBJ2-1; 9 bases match TRBD1. CDR3 length equals 13 residues. Germline assignment: CDR1 SGHNT and CDR2 YENEEA. Written as DNA, the CDR3 is TGTGCCAGCAGTGACAGGGGGAGGTATGAGCAGCTCTTC. Its translation: CASSDRGRYEQLF.

Only a few counts were recorded for this clonotype. The chain employs TRBV29-1 and TRBJ2-1; the D is unclear. This CDR3 region has 15 residues. Germline CDR1 SQVTM, CDR2 ANQGSEA. V dropped 8 bases and J dropped 4 bases, with 21 bases sitting between them. The CDR3 loop is CSSPRGRAPYNEQFF. Here the CDR3 DNA reads TGCAGCTCCCCCCGAGGCCGCGCCCCTTACAATGAGCAGTTCTTC.

In its sample, this clonotype was seen many times. V is TRBV5-6 and J is TRBJ1-1; the D is unclear. From germline, CDR1 is SGHDT and CDR2 YYEEEE. This CDR3 region has 16 residues. V lost 0 bases and J lost 6, with 18 bases in between. The CDR3 region is CASSLEEAGIHSEAFF. The DNA for the CDR3 is TGTGCCAGCAGCTTGGAAGAGGCTGGGATTCACTCTGAAGCTTTCTTT.

V is TRBV7-2 and J is TRBJ2-7; TRBD1 might be the D (6 bases). CDR1 is SGHTA and CDR2 is FQGNSA in the germline V gene. This CDR3 has 16 amino acids. The V gene lost 2 bases and the J gene lost 5 bases, with 19 bases spanning the gap. CDR3 protein: CASSLPGAPIGNEQYF. The DNA for the CDR3 is TGTGCCAGCAGCTTACCAGGGGCACCCATCGGGAACGAGCAGTACTTC.

The DNA of the CDR3 is TGTGCCAGCAGTGCCGACGCGGGGGAGCAGTACTTC. This encodes CASSADAGEQYF. This sequence joins TRBV25-1 and TRBJ2-7, with D maybe TRBD2 (6 bases). Per the germline V gene, CDR1 is MGHDK and CDR2 is SYGVNS. The CDR3 extends over 12 amino acids. Trimming removed 4 bases at V and 7 bases at J, with 11 bases between.

This clonotype was detected many times. The rearrangement uses TRBV20-1 and TRBJ2-1, with 13 bases identical to TRBD2. CDR1 is DFQATT and CDR2 is SNEGSKA in the germline V gene (reference sequence). CDR3 length: 16 residues. With V trimmed by 2 bases and J by 7 bases, 8 bases remained unmatched. DNA for the CDR3: TGCAGTGCTAGAACTAGCGGGAGGGCCGGGGGGAATGAGCAGTTCTTC. Translating gives CSARTSGRAGGNEQFF.

Many counts were recorded for this clonotype. The rearrangement links TRBV15 to TRBJ1-1; no clear D. With 5 bases removed from V and 7 bases from J, the gap between germline ends came to 14 bases. Per the germline V gene, CDR1 is LNHNV and CDR2 is YYDKDF (reference sequence). The CDR3 has 13 amino acids. For the CDR3, the DNA is TGTGCCACCAGCCGCGGGCAGAGAGATGAAGCTTTCTTT. It is translated as CATSRGQRDEAFF. Supplemented by reference TRBV15 and TRBJ1-1, the full variable domain reads DAMVIQNPRYQVTQFGKPVTLSCSQTLNHNVMYWYQQKSSQAPKLLFHYYDKDFNNEADTPDNFQSRRPNTSFCFLDIRSPGLGDTAMYLCATSRGQRDEAFFGQGTRLTVV.

V is TRBV9 and J is TRBJ2-3, with 7 bases identical to TRBD2. V was pared by 0 bases and J by 0 bases, with 4 bases of the junction left unmatched. Germline CDR1 and CDR2: SGDLS and YYNGEE. The CDR3 covers 16 residues. DNA for the CDR3: TGTGCCAGCAGCGTAGGGCTAGCGGATAGCACAGATACGCAGTATTTT. Amino acid sequence: CASSVGLADSTDTQYF.

This clonotype occurred many times. CDR3: CASSNTHRESTTDTQYF. In DNA form, the CDR3 reads TGTGCCAGCAGCAATACCCACAGGGAATCAACCACAGATACGCAGTATTTT. V usage is TRBV11-1 and J usage is TRBJ2-3, with D possibly TRBD1 on 6 matching bases. Germline V lookup: CDR1 SGHAT, CDR2 FQDESV (reference sequence). CDR3 length: 17 amino acids. V lost 5 bases and J 2 bases, leaving 20 bases between the germline ends.

This clonotype was recorded a few times. The chain combines TRBV18 with TRBJ2-6; perhaps TRBD1 as D (6 bases). The CDR3 extends over 15 amino acids. Trimming took 5 bases from V and 2 from J, leaving 10 bases between them. Germline loops: CDR1 KGHSH, CDR2 LQKENI. The CDR3 loop reads CASSVQGPGANVLTF. CDR3 in DNA: TGTGCCAGCTCAGTACAGGGACCTGGGGCCAACGTCCTGACTTTC. Combining the CDR3 with reference TRBV18 and TRBJ2-6 gives the whole variable domain NAGVMQNPRHLVRRRGQEARLRCSPMKGHSHVYWYRQLPEEGLKFMVYLQKENIIDESGMPKERFSAEFPKEGPSILRIQQVVRGDSAAYFCASSVQGPGANVLTFGAGSRLTVL.

Note on this clonotype: Since a much larger clone is just one base distant, this may be a read error. This chain uses TRBV27 with TRBJ2-7; D not resolved. Between the trimmed V and J ends, which lost 8 bases and 3 bases, there was a span of 5 bases. The CDR3 length is 10 residues. Germline-derived CDR1 and CDR2 are MNHEY and SMNVEV (reference sequence). CDR3 in DNA: TGTGCCAGCGGATTCTACGAGCAGTACTTC. It encodes CASGFYEQYF.

This clonotype appeared many times. The chain uses TRBV7-9 and TRBJ2-7; 13 bases agree with TRBD2. There are 15 residues in the CDR3. The V segment lost 6 bases and the J segment 4 bases; nucleotides outside the gene matches: 6. Germline V gives CDR1 SEHNR, CDR2 FQNEAQ (reference sequence). In DNA, the CDR3 is TGTGCCAGCAGTCCCGGGACTAGCGGGATATACGAGCAGTACTTC. Protein sequence: CASSPGTSGIYEQYF.

V gene TRBV3-1 combines with J gene TRBJ2-7; D possibly uses TRBD1 or TRBD2 (6 bases each). V dropped 0 bases and J dropped 5 bases, with 17 bases sitting between them. CDR3 length: 16 residues. The germline V gene has CDR1 LGHDT and CDR2 YNNKEL (reference sequence). CDR3 sequence reads: CASSQDTRGLYNEQYF. The CDR3 region has the DNA TGTGCCAGCAGCCAAGACACCCGGGGGCTTTACAACGAGCAGTACTTC.